The clone carrying this T cell receptor (beta chain) was recorded a few times. The data were taken from a study of blood T cell repertoires in COVID-19. With 5 bases clipped from V and 6 bases from J, the junction kept 8 bases outside the gene matches. Germline V lookup: CDR1 SGDLS, CDR2 YYNGEE. This CDR3 region has 14 residues. The method was immunoSEQ multiplex PCR; TCRdb's version includes in-frame clones alone and lacks a portion of them. The sample has approximately 30,000 clones; roughly three quarters are singletons. The sequenced sample was peripheral blood. This receptor was identified in a man in his 70s with acute or convalescent COVID-19. The J gene is TRBJ1-1, the V gene TRBV9; TRBD1 matches at 9 bases. The CDR3 region has the DNA TGTGCCAGCAGGGGACAGGGCGGGCGGGCTGAAGCTTTCTTT. It codes for CASRGQGGRAEAFF. Full variable domain (missing parts from reference TRBV9 and TRBJ1-1): DSGVTQTPKHLITATGQRVTLRCSPRSGDLSVYWYQQSLDQGLQFLIQYYNGEERAKGNILERFSAQQFPDLHSELNLSSLELGDSALYFCASRGQGGRAEAFFGQGTRLTVV.